Described below is a single T cell receptor (beta chain) sequence and its context. What it binds is not known. The sample originates from a study of shared clonotypes between healthy human individuals. V was trimmed by 7 bases and J by 3 bases, leaving 15 bases between them. There are 14 residues in the CDR3. CDR1 and CDR2 (germline): GTSNPN, SVGIG (reference sequence). Notes on the study in general: The study generally estimated greater richness for naive than memory subsets.

Using immunoSEQ multiplex PCR, the repertoire was profiled, and TCRdb retains in-frame clones only, with some absent. In the table there are under 2,500,000 clones, 90% to 96% of which are singletons. The chain couples TRBV30 to TRBJ2-2; D unclear. This TCR came from a man younger than 35 in good health. Material: naive CD4+ T cells sorted from blood. The subset: CD45RA+ positively selected. CDR3 residues: CASAPRQYTGELFF. The CDR3 DNA is TGTGCCTCGGCGCCTCGGCAGTACACCGGGGAGCTGTTTTTT.